These 3 T cell receptor beta chains were all obtained from the same sample, sequenced in a study of T cell responses to AZD1222 COVID-19 vaccine. The table came from immunoSEQ multiplex PCR; TCRdb's copy has only in-frame clones and leaves some out. This sample has under 150,000 clones; more than 85% occur once, and the top ten carry 2.5% to 3%. Sequencing was performed on peripheral blood, taken on day 0 of AZD1222 vaccination. Receptors were obtained from an adult in good health.

This clone occurred once. The chain carries TRBV15 and TRBJ1-1, with D perhaps TRBD1 (5 bases). From germline, CDR1 is LNHNV and CDR2 YYDKDF (reference sequence). The V end lost 1 base, the J end lost 5 bases, and 11 bases lay between the germline ends. CDR3 length: 14 amino acids. The CDR3 region has the DNA TGTGCCACCAGCAGAGCCTTTCGGGGGACTGAAGCTTTCTTT. Protein product: CATSRAFRGTEAFF. The whole variable domain, remainder taken from reference TRBV15 and TRBJ1-1, is DAMVIQNPRYQVTQFGKPVTLSCSQTLNHNVMYWYQQKSSQAPKLLFHYYDKDFNNEADTPDNFQSRRPNTSFCFLDIRSPGLGDTAMYLCATSRAFRGTEAFFGQGTRLTVV.

This chain uses TRBV5-1 with TRBJ1-2, with 9 bases lining up with TRBD1. Germline values: CDR1 SGHRS, CDR2 YFSETQ. The CDR3 loop spans 15 amino acids. V trimming: 2 bases; J trimming: 8 bases; junction bases outside the gene matches: 10. CDR3 nucleotide sequence: TGCGCCAGCAGCTTCGATCCGGGACAGGGCTGGGGCTACACCTTC. Translated: CASSFDPGQGWGYTF. Based on the CDR3 plus reference TRBV5-1 and TRBJ1-2, the full variable domain is KAGVTQTPRYLIKTRGQQVTLSCSPISGHRSVSWYQQTPGQGLQFLFEYFSETQRNKGNFPGRFSGRQFSNSRSEMNVSTLELGDSALYLCASSFDPGQGWGYTFGSGTRLTVV.

CDR3: CASSPEGLGLREQYF. The CDR3 coding sequence is TGTGCCAGCAGCCCCGAGGGACTAGGACTTCGGGAGCAGTACTTC. This chain connects TRBV7-2 to TRBJ2-7; 8 bases are shared with TRBD2. The germline V gene encodes CDR1 SGHTA and CDR2 FQGNSA. The V segment lost 5 bases and the J segment 7 bases; nucleotides outside the gene matches: 13. The CDR3 is made up of 15 amino acids.